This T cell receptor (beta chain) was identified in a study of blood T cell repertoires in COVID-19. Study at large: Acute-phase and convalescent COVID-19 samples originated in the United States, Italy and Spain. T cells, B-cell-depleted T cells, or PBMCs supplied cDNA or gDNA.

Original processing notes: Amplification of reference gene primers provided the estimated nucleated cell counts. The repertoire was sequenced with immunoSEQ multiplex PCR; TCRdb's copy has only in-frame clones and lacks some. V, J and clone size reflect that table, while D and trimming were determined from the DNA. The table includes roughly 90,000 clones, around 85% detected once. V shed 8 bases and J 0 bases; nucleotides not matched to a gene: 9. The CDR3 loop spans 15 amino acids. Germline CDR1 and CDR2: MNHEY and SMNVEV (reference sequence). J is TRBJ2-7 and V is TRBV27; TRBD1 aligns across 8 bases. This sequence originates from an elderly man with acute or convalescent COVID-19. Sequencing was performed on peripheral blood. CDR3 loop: CASQRHGTGSYEQYF. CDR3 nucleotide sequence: TGTGCCAGCCAGCGGCACGGGACAGGCTCCTACGAGCAGTACTTC.